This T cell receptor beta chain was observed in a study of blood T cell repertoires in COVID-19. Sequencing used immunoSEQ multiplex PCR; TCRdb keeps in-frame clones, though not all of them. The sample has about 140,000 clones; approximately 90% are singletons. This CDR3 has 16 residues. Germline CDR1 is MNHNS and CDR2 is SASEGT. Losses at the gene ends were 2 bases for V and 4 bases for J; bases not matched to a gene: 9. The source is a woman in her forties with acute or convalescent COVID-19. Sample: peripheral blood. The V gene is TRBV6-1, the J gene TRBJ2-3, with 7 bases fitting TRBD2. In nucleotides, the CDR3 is TGTGCCAGCAGTGAACACAGGACTAGTGGTTCAGATACGCAGTATTTT. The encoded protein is CASSEHRTSGSDTQYF.